These T cell receptor beta chains were read from a single sample in a study of early T cells in non-severe SARS-CoV-2 infection. Using its own MiXCR run on the 5' RACE reads, TCRdb lists one record per CDR3 protein. The sample lists 100,000 to 130,000 distinct CDR3 sequences, around 10% occurring once. Sequenced input: whole blood. The receptor source for this set is an adult who was a healthcare worker with PCR-confirmed SARS-CoV-2 infection or an uninfected control (not recorded which). The CDR3 runs from the conserved cysteine through the conserved F or W. D genes are given only for firm matches. Size is stated for part of the rows, as once, few or many counts, or as a class when the clone is expanded.

CDR3 protein: CATGRTSGGSDTQYF
CDR3 DNA: TGTGCCACCGGCCGGACTAGCGGGGGATCAGATACGCAGTATTTT
J gene: TRBJ2-3
clone size: few
D gene: TRBD2
V gene: TRBV24-1

CDR3 protein: CASSSGTGIAEQYF
CDR3 DNA: TGTGCCAGCAGCTCCGGGACAGGGATTGCCGAGCAGTACTTC
J gene: TRBJ2-7
clone size: NA
D gene: TRBD1
V gene: TRBV7-9

CDR3 protein: CASSFLGEQYF
CDR3 DNA: TGTGCCAGCAGTTTTCTTGGGGAGCAGTACTTC
J gene: TRBJ2-7
clone size: many
D gene: NA
V gene: TRBV6-6

CDR3 protein: CASSLGQTGEAFF
CDR3 DNA: TGTGCCAGCAGCTTAGGGCAAACGGGTGAAGCTTTCTTT
J gene: TRBJ1-1
clone size: few
D gene: NA
V gene: TRBV7-3

CDR3 protein: CASSQDGGAIIPGAGNTIYF
CDR3 DNA: TGCGCCAGCAGCCAAGATGGAGGAGCCATTATCCCTGGAGCTGGAAACACCATATATTTT
J gene: TRBJ1-3
clone size: many
D gene: NA
V gene: TRBV4-1

CDR3 protein: CASSPPAVIYGYTF
CDR3 DNA: TGTGCCAGCAGTCCCCCGGCAGTTATCTATGGCTACACCTTC
J gene: TRBJ1-2
clone size: few
D gene: NA
V gene: TRBV28

CDR3 protein: CASSFAQGGAQYF
CDR3 DNA: TGTGCCAGCAGTTTCGCCCAGGGCGGCGCGCAGTATTTT
J gene: TRBJ2-3
clone size: few
D gene: NA
V gene: TRBV6-5

CDR3 protein: CSPSFTDTQYF
CDR3 DNA: TGCAGCCCCTCCTTCACAGATACGCAGTATTTT
J gene: TRBJ2-3
clone size: few
D gene: NA
V gene: TRBV29-1

CDR3 protein: CASSQSGRAARGYGYTF
CDR3 DNA: TGTGCCAGCAGCCAAAGTGGAAGGGCCGCCCGCGGCTATGGCTACACCTTC
J gene: TRBJ1-2
clone size: NA
D gene: NA
V gene: TRBV14

CDR3 protein: CAISESGTAYGYTF
CDR3 DNA: TGTGCCATCAGTGAGTCGGGGACAGCCTATGGCTACACCTTC
J gene: TRBJ1-2
clone size: NA
D gene: TRBD1
V gene: TRBV10-3

CDR3 protein: CASSLKGTRYENSYNEQFF
CDR3 DNA: TGTGCCAGCAGCTTAAAGGGGACTAGATATGAGAACTCCTACAATGAGCAGTTCTTC
J gene: TRBJ2-1
clone size: many
D gene: TRBD2
V gene: TRBV7-3

CDR3 protein: CASCDQPQHF
CDR3 DNA: TGTGCCAGCTGCGATCAGCCCCAGCATTTT
J gene: TRBJ1-5
clone size: few
D gene: NA
V gene: TRBV7-4

CDR3 protein: CASSTLAQSSYNEQFF
CDR3 DNA: TGTGCCAGCAGTACCCTAGCCCAGAGCTCCTACAATGAGCAGTTCTTC
J gene: TRBJ2-1
clone size: NA
D gene: NA
V gene: TRBV12-3/TRBV12-4

CDR3 protein: CASSSPLNPGELFF
CDR3 DNA: TGCGCCAGCAGCTCGCCACTAAATCCCGGGGAGCTGTTTTTT
J gene: TRBJ2-2
clone size: NA
D gene: NA
V gene: TRBV5-1

CDR3 protein: CSAALGGNQPQHF
CDR3 DNA: TGCAGTGCTGCGCTAGGAGGCAATCAGCCCCAGCATTTT
J gene: TRBJ1-5
clone size: once
D gene: NA
V gene: TRBV20-1

CDR3 protein: CASTTGSAGGYEQYF
CDR3 DNA: TGTGCCAGCACAACCGGGAGCGCCGGAGGGTACGAGCAGTACTTC
J gene: TRBJ2-7
clone size: many
D gene: NA
V gene: TRBV28

CDR3 protein: CASSLSRADGYTF
CDR3 DNA: TGTGCCAGCAGCTTATCCAGGGCGGATGGCTACACCTTC
J gene: TRBJ1-2
clone size: few
D gene: NA
V gene: TRBV7-2

CDR3 protein: CASSQGGGPSGNTIYF
CDR3 DNA: TGTGCCAGCAGCCAAGGAGGCGGGCCCTCTGGAAACACCATATATTTT
J gene: TRBJ1-3
clone size: few
D gene: NA
V gene: TRBV3-1

CDR3 protein: CASSLWGGEQYF
CDR3 DNA: TGTGCCAGCAGCTTGTGGGGGGGCGAGCAGTACTTC
J gene: TRBJ2-7
clone size: few
D gene: TRBD2
V gene: TRBV7-9

CDR3 protein: CASSISWPVISGTEAFF
CDR3 DNA: TGTGCCAGCAGTATTTCCTGGCCCGTCATTTCAGGGACTGAAGCTTTCTTT
J gene: TRBJ1-1
clone size: many
D gene: NA
V gene: TRBV6-1

CDR3 protein: CASSPRTAAYEQYF
CDR3 DNA: TGTGCCAGCAGCCCCAGGACAGCAGCCTACGAGCAGTACTTC
J gene: TRBJ2-7
clone size: NA
D gene: NA
V gene: TRBV11-1

CDR3 protein: CASRLAGGPLNEQFF
CDR3 DNA: TGTGCCAGCCGCCTTGCGGGAGGGCCTCTTAATGAGCAGTTCTTC
J gene: TRBJ2-1
clone size: few
D gene: TRBD2
V gene: TRBV5-6

CDR3 protein: CSASREGALGANVLTF
CDR3 DNA: TGCAGTGCTAGCCGAGAGGGGGCGCTGGGGGCCAACGTCCTGACTTTC
J gene: TRBJ2-6
clone size: many
D gene: TRBD1
V gene: TRBV20-1

CDR3 protein: CASSLAGFNEKLFF
CDR3 DNA: TGTGCCAGCAGCTTAGCAGGGTTTAATGAAAAACTGTTTTTT
J gene: TRBJ1-4
clone size: NA
D gene: NA
V gene: TRBV7-8

CDR3 protein: CANSSDLRNEQFF
CDR3 DNA: TGTGCCAACAGCTCCGACTTGCGCAATGAGCAGTTCTTC
J gene: TRBJ2-1
clone size: few
D gene: NA
V gene: TRBV7-8

CDR3 protein: CASSYGAPGQGINQPQHF
CDR3 DNA: TGTGCCAGCAGTTACGGGGCGCCGGGACAGGGGATCAATCAGCCCCAGCATTTT
J gene: TRBJ1-5
clone size: NA
D gene: TRBD1
V gene: TRBV6-6

CDR3 protein: CASSFAGSYEQYF
CDR3 DNA: TGTGCCAGCAGTTTCGCAGGGAGCTACGAGCAGTACTTC
J gene: TRBJ2-7
clone size: NA
D gene: NA
V gene: TRBV27

CDR3 protein: CASGAGTGGFQETQYF
CDR3 DNA: TGTGCTAGTGGTGCGGGGACAGGGGGCTTCCAAGAGACCCAGTACTTC
J gene: TRBJ2-5
clone size: many
D gene: TRBD1
V gene: TRBV12-5

CDR3 protein: CATSDPGLAGGPGEQFF
CDR3 DNA: TGTGCCACCAGTGATCCTGGACTAGCGGGAGGGCCAGGTGAGCAGTTCTTC
J gene: TRBJ2-1
clone size: NA
D gene: TRBD2
V gene: TRBV24-1

CDR3 protein: CASSPWVHETTEAFF
CDR3 DNA: TGTGCCAGCAGCCCTTGGGTTCATGAGACTACTGAAGCTTTCTTT
J gene: TRBJ1-1
clone size: few
D gene: NA
V gene: TRBV5-8

CDR3 protein: CASSYAGTGGYEQYF
CDR3 DNA: TGTGCCAGCAGTTACGCCGGGACAGGGGGCTACGAGCAGTACTTC
J gene: TRBJ2-7
clone size: few
D gene: TRBD1
V gene: TRBV6-6

CDR3 protein: CSAPNGLAGGIDTQYF
CDR3 DNA: TGCAGTGCCCCCAACGGGCTAGCGGGGGGGATAGATACGCAGTATTTT
J gene: TRBJ2-3
clone size: many
D gene: TRBD2
V gene: TRBV20-1

CDR3 protein: CASSQGLAGAKETQYF
CDR3 DNA: TGTGCCAGCAGCCAGGGACTAGCGGGAGCTAAAGAGACTCAGTACTTC
J gene: TRBJ2-5
clone size: NA
D gene: TRBD2
V gene: TRBV11-2

CDR3 protein: CASSEQKGTRRGTQKLFF
CDR3 DNA: TGTGCCAGCAGTGAACAAAAAGGGACTCGTCGAGGTACTCAAAAACTGTTTTTT
J gene: TRBJ1-4
clone size: many
D gene: NA
V gene: TRBV2